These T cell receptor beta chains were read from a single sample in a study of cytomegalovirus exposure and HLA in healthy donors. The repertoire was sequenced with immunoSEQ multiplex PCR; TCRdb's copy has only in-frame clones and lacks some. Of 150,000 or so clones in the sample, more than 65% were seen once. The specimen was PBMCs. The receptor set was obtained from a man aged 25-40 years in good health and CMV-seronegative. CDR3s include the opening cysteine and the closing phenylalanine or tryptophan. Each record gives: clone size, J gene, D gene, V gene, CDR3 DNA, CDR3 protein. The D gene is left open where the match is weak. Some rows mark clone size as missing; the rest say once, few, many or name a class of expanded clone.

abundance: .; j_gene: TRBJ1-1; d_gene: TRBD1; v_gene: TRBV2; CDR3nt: TGTGCCAGCAGTGAAGAGGCAGGGACAGGGGTGAACACTGAAGCTTTCTTT; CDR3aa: CASSEEAGTGVNTEAFF
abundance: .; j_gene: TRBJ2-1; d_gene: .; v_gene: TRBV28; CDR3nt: TGTGCCAGCACGGGTTACAATGAGCAGTTCTTC; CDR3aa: CASTGYNEQFF
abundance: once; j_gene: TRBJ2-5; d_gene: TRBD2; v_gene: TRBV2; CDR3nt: TGTGCCAGCAGTGAAGCGGGAGCGGGAGGGAAAGAGACCCAGTACTTC; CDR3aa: CASSEAGAGGKETQYF
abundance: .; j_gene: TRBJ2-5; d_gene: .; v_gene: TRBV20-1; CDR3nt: TGCAGGCTGGGGGGCCAAGAGACCCAGTACTTC; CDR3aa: CRLGGQETQYF
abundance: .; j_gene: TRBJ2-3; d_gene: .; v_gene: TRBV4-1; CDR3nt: TGCGCCAGCAGCCAAACCCTAAGACGGGCAGATACGCAGTATTTT; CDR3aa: CASSQTLRRADTQYF
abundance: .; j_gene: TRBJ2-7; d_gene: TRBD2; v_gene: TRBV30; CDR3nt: TGTGCCTGCCCGGCTAGCGGGAGTTCCTACGAGCAGTACTTC; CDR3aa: CACPASGSSYEQYF
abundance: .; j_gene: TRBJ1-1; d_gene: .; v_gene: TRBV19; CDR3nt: TGTGCCAGTAGCAAGAAGGTCGGGGGGATGAACACTGAAGCTTTCTTT; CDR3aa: CASSKKVGGMNTEAFF
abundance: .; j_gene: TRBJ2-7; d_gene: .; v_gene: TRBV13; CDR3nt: TGTGCCAGCAGCCCCCCTCCCGGTTGGGAGGAGCAGTACTTC; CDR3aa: CASSPPPGWEEQYF
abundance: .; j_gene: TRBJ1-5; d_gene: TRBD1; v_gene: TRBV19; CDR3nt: TGTGCCAGTAGTCAGGGGGCCTATCAGCCCCAGCATTTT; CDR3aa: CASSQGAYQPQHF
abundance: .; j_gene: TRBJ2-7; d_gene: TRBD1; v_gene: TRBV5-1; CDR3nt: TGCGCCAGCAGCTTGGCCGGGACAGAGATATACGAGCAGTACTTC; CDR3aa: CASSLAGTEIYEQYF
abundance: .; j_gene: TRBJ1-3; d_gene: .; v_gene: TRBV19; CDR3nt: TGTGCCAGTCATCCAGGTGACTCTGGAAACACCATATATTTT; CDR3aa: CASHPGDSGNTIYF
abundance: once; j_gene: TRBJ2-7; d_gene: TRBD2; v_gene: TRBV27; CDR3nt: TGTGCCAGCAGTTTAGGGGGACTAGCGGGGGACGAGCAGTACTTC; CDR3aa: CASSLGGLAGDEQYF
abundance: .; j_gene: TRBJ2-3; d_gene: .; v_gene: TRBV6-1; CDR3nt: TGTGCCAGCAGTCGGGAGATAGATACGCAGTATTTT; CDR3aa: CASSREIDTQYF
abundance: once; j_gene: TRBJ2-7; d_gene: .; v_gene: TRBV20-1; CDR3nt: TGCAGTGCTAGCTACGGTGACGAGCAGTACTTC; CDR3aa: CSASYGDEQYF
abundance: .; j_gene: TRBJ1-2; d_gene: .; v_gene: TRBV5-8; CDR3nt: TGTGCCAGCAGCTCCCGGCCGGACAGCATTAACTATGGCTACACCTTC; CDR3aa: CASSSRPDSINYGYTF
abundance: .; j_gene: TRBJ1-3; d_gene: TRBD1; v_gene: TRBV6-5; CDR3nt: TGTGCCAGCAGTTTATCAGGGGGCTATGGAAACACCATATATTTT; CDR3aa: CASSLSGGYGNTIYF
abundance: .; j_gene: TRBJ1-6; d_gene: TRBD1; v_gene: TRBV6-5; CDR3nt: TGTGCCAGCAGTTACTCAGGGGGCGATTCACCCCTCCACTTT; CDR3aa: CASSYSGGDSPLHF
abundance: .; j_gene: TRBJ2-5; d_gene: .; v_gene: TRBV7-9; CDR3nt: TGTGCCAGCAGCGTTGGGACATCAAGGGAGACCCAGTACTTC; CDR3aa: CASSVGTSRETQYF
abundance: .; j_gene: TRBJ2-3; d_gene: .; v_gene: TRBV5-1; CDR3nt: TGCGCCAGCAGCTTGTGGCAGGGGATGGCGGGCACAGATACGCAGTATTTT; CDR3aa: CASSLWQGMAGTDTQYF
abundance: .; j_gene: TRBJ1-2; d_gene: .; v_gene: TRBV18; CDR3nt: TGTGCCAGCTCACCGGCCAACCCCGGGGACTATGGCTACACCTTC; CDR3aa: CASSPANPGDYGYTF
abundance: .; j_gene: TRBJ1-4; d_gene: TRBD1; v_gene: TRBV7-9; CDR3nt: TGTGCCAGCAGCCCCGGGACAGTTTGGAATGAAAAACTGTTTTTT; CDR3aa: CASSPGTVWNEKLFF
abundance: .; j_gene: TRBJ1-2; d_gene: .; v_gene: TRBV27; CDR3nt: TGTGCCAGCAGTACCCGACAGGAGAGTAACTATGGCTACACCTTC; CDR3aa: CASSTRQESNYGYTF
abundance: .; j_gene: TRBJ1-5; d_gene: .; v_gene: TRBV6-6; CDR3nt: TGTGCCAGTTCAGGGAATAGCCAGCCCCAGCATTTT; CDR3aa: CASSGNSQPQHF
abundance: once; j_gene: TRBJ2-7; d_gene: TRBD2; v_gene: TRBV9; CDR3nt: TGTGCCAGCAGCGTAGTAGGCGGGAGGGGGTACGAGCAGTACTTC; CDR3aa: CASSVVGGRGYEQYF
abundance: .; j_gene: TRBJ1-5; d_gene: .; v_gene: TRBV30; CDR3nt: TGTGCCTGGAGTCGGGGGGGCAATAGCAATCAGCCCCAGCATTTT; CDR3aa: CAWSRGGNSNQPQHF
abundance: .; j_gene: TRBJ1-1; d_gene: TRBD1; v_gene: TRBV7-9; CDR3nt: TGTGCCAGCACCAAACAGGGGGCAACTGAAGCTTTCTTT; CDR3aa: CASTKQGATEAFF
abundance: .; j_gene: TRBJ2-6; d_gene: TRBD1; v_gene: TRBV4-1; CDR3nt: TGCGCCAGCAGCAACTCCCCATTTAAGACAGGGGTTTTCGCTGGGGCCAACGTCCTGACTTTC; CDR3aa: CASSNSPFKTGVFAGANVLTF
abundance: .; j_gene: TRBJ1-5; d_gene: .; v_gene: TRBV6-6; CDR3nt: TGTGCCAGCAGTGCGGGGGTGGGACAGCCCCAGCATTTT; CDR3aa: CASSAGVGQPQHF
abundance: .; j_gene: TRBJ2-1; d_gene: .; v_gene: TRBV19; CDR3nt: TGTGCCAGTAGTACCGGGTCAGGGGCCTATTACAATGAGCAGTTCTTC; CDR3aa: CASSTGSGAYYNEQFF
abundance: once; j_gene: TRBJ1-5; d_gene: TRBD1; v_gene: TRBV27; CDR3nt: TGTGCCAGCAGCATGGGACAGTTCAATCAGCCCCAGCATTTT; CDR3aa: CASSMGQFNQPQHF
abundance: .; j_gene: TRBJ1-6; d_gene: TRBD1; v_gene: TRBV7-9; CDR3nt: TGTGCCAGCAGCTCCGGGACAGCGAATTCACCCCTCCACTTT; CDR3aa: CASSSGTANSPLHF
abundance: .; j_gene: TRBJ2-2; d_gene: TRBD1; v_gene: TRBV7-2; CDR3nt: TGTGCCAGCAGCTTCCCGACAGGGCACACCGGGGAGCTGTTTTTT; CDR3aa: CASSFPTGHTGELFF
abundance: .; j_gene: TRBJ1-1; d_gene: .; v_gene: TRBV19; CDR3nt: TGTGCCAGTAGTATAGACCCTGTGACAGTCCAGAAGAACACTGAAGCTTTCTTT; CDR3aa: CASSIDPVTVQKNTEAFF
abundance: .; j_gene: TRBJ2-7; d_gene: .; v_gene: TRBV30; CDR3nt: TGTGCCTGGAGCGCAAGTGAGTACGAGCAGTACTTC; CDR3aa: CAWSASEYEQYF
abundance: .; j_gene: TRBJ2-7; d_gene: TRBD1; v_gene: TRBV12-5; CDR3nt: TGTGCTAGTGGGAAACATGAGCTCGGGACAGGGCATCCTGAGCAGTACTTC; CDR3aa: CASGKHELGTGHPEQYF
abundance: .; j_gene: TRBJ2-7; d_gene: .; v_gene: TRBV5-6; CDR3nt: TGTGCCAGCAGCCGGAGGGAACAATACGAGCAGTACTTC; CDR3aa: CASSRREQYEQYF
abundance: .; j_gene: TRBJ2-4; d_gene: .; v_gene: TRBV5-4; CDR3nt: TGTGCCAGCAGCTCGTACGACGGGGCCAAAAACATTCAGTACTTC; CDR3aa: CASSSYDGAKNIQYF
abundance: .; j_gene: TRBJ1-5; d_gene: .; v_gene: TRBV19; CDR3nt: TGTGCCAGTAGTCCGCCCGTGGGGGGTTTAGTCAATCAGCCCCAGCATTTT; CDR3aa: CASSPPVGGLVNQPQHF
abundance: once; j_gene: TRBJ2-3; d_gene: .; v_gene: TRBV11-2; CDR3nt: TGTGCCAGCAGCTTAGAGAGCGGTACTAGAAATACGCAGTATTTT; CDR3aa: CASSLESGTRNTQYF
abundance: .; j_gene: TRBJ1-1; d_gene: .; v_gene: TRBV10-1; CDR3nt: TGCGCCAGCACCCAGGGCAGGATGAACACTGAAGCTTTCTTT; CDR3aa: CASTQGRMNTEAFF
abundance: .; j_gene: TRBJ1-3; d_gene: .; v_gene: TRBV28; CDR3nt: TGTGCCAGCAGCGATAGAACGAGCTCTGGAAACACCATATATTTT; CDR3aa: CASSDRTSSGNTIYF
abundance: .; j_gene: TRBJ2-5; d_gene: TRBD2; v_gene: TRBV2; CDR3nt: TGTGCCAGCAGCGGGACTAGCGGGATATTGGACTTC; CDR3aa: CASSGTSGILDF
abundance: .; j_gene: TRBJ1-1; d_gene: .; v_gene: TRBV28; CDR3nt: TGTGCCAGCAGTTTATCTGACATCCGTCAAGCTTTCTTT; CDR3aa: CASSLSDIRQAFF
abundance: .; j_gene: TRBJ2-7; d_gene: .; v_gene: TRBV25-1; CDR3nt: TGTGCCAGCAGTGAATTAACTATCTCCTACGAGCAGTACTTC; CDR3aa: CASSELTISYEQYF
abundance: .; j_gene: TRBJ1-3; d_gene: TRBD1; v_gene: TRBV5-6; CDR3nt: TGTGCCAGCAGTATGGACAGGGGCGGAAACACCATATATTTT; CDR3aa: CASSMDRGGNTIYF
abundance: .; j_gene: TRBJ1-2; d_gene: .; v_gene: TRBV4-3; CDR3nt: TGCGCCAGCAGCCAAGATTGGGGGGGTAGGTATGGCTACACCTTC; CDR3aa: CASSQDWGGRYGYTF
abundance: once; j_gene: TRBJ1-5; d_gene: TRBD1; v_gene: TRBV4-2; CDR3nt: TGTGCCAGCAGCCAAGAAGGTCTGACAGGGGTAAATCAGCCCCAGCATTTT; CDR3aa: CASSQEGLTGVNQPQHF
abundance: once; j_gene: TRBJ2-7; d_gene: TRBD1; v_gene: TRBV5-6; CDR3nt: TGTGCCAGCAGCCAGTGGGACAGGGACTACGAGCAGTACTTC; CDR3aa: CASSQWDRDYEQYF
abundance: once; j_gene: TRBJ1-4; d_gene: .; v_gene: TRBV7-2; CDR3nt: TGTGCCAGCAGCTTAGCCGGGATGGTTGAAAAACTGTTTTTT; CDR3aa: CASSLAGMVEKLFF
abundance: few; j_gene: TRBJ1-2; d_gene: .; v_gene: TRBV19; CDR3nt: TGTGCCAGTAGGCACGGGAGGGCTCATAACTATGGCTACACCTTC; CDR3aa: CASRHGRAHNYGYTF
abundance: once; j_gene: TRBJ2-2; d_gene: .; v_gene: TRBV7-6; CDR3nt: TGTGCCAGCAGCTTAGAGATGAGCACCGGGGAGCTGTTTTTT; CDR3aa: CASSLEMSTGELFF
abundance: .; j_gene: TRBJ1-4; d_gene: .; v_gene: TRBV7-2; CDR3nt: TGTGCCAGCAGCACGGGTCAGAATGAAAAACTGTTTTTT; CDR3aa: CASSTGQNEKLFF
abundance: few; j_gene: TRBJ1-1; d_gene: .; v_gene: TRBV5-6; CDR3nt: TGTGCCAGCAGTAAGACACGGGAGAACACTGAAGCTTTCTTT; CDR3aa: CASSKTRENTEAFF